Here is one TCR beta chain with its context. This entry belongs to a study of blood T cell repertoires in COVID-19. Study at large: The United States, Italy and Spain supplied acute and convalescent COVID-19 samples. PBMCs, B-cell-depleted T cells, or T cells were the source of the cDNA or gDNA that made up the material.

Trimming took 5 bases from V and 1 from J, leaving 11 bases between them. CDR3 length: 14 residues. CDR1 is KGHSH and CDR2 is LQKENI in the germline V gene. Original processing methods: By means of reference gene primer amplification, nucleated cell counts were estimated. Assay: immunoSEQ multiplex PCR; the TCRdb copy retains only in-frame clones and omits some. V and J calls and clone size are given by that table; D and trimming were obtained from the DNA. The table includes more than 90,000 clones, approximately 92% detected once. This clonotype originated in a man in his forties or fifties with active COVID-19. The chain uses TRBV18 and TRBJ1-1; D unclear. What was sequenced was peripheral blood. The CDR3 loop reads CASSAGSKNTEAFF. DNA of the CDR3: TGTGCCAGCTCAGCAGGATCTAAGAACACTGAAGCTTTCTTT.